This T cell receptor beta chain appears in the sequencing data of a study of post-analysis software for immune sequencing data. Trimming took off 2 bases at V and 3 bases at J, with 11 bases between the two ends. CDR3 size: 15 residues. Germline V gene sequence: CDR1 SGHTA, CDR2 FQGNSA. This clonotype was seen at least ten times. What it binds is unknown. TCR beta cDNA libraries had unique molecular identifiers. TCRdb used MiXCR to reprocess the PCR reads, holding one entry per CDR3 protein. Here the sample spans roughly 200,000 distinct CDR3 sequences, over 25% being singletons. Notes on the study in general: Compared with controls, patients had more of 4 to 6 TRBV segments, including TRBV5-6, TRBV5-1 and TRBV20-1.

The sequenced sample was blood. The clonotype comes from a girl between 2 and 17 years old with multiple sclerosis. The chain has TRBV7-2 and TRBJ2-1; D unclear. CDR3: CASSLRVVDYNEQFF. DNA of the CDR3: TGTGCCAGCAGCTTAAGGGTGGTCGACTACAATGAGCAGTTCTTC.